This T cell receptor (beta chain) was captured by sequencing in a study of blood T cell repertoires in COVID-19 (TCRdb year 2020). With respect to the entire study: Collaborator samples came from the United States, Italy and Spain and covered acute and convalescent phases of COVID-19. The material from the prospective study consisted of cDNA or gDNA derived from T cells, B-cell-depleted T cells, or PBMCs. The dataset comprised deeply sampled blood TCRbeta repertoires from subjects exposed to, actively infected with, or recovered from COVID-19. A freely available public database, intended as a resource for researchers studying the immune response to SARS-CoV-2, is where the repertoires were released. The samples were drawn from two sources: the first 160 participants of the ongoing ImmuneRACE study, and some 1,300 subjects contributed by 6 global collaborators. A de-identified subject ID, COVID-19 status, age in years and sex were almost always included in the sample metadata. Where available, HLA class I and class II types were taken from metadata supplied by the sample provider and were not determined by assay-based typing. What the research found in general, with its limitations: The quantity of clinical and demographic metadata differed by source and by participant and was supplied without curation.

TCRbeta CDR3 regions were amplified from genomic DNA by means of the immunoSEQ Assay, a bias-controlled multiplex PCR. Regarding the original processing steps: The number of nucleated cells in each sample was estimated by amplification of reference gene primers within the assay. To quantify the absolute abundance of each unique TCRbeta CDR3 rearrangement, sequence reads were collapsed and filtered. For each sample, productive Simpson clonality was calculated as the square root of Simpson's diversity index over productive rearrangements. TCRdb retrieved this table from immuneACCESS and kept in-frame rearrangements only. Not all clones are present; in checked studies, unresolved V genes account for under half, and no reason is known for the remainder. The D gene and trimming were derived from the DNA, and the V and J assignments and clone size from that table. For this sample the table gives 200,000 to 250,000 clones, of which around nine tenths were detected only once. The ten largest clones represent around 0.85% of the sample.

CDR1 SQVTM and CDR2 ANQGSEA are derived from the germline V gene. Unmatched junction bases come to 0, with V trimmed by 4 bases and J by 6 bases. Including the terminal cysteine and phenylalanine, the CDR3 comprises 12 residues. The kept DNA is CDR3 alone, 36 bases in frame from the first base. At one collaborating source in Seattle, patients were enrolled during active infection and were followed longitudinally through the course of disease. Each collaborating institution followed its own protocols to collect whole blood in K2EDTA tubes. For TCRbeta analysis, collaborator samples were shipped as frozen whole blood, as isolated PBMCs, or as DNA extracted from either sample type. Of note for this clone: Its binding antigen is unknown. No quality values exist for individual bases; no much larger clone is one base distant.

The chain joins TRBV29-1 to TRBJ2-2; 9 middle bases align to TRBD1. The sequence derives from a man aged 60 to 69 with COVID-19, enrolled during active disease. The sequenced sample was peripheral blood. The bases read TGCAGCGTTGGACAGGGGGCCGGGGAGCTGTTTTTT. The encoded protein is CSVGQGAGELFF.